Listed below are T cell receptor beta chains from one sample, sequenced in a study of cytomegalovirus exposure and HLA in healthy donors. Assay used: immunoSEQ multiplex PCR; TCRdb lists only in-frame clones, some missing. The sample lists under 250,000 clones; over 75% were seen once. The sample comprised PBMCs. The receptors derive from a human donor in good health. CDR3s include the opening cysteine and the closing phenylalanine or tryptophan. D genes are given only for firm matches. Clone sizes are given selectively: once, few, many, or a class where the clone is expanded.

d_call: NA
j_call: TRBJ2-1
cdr3_length: 17
clone_size: NA
v_call: TRBV27
cdr3_nt: TGTGCCAGCAGTCCGATGGACTGGAGGGGCTCCTACAATGAGCAGTTCTTC
cdr3_aa: CASSPMDWRGSYNEQFF

d_call: TRBD2
j_call: TRBJ2-5
cdr3_length: 16
clone_size: few
v_call: TRBV7-9
cdr3_nt: TGTGCCAGCAGCCCACCCCCGGGACTAGCAAAAGAGACCCAGTACTTC
cdr3_aa: CASSPPPGLAKETQYF

d_call: NA
j_call: TRBJ2-7
cdr3_length: 11
clone_size: few
v_call: TRBV7-8
cdr3_nt: TGTGCCAGCAGCTTTAACTACGAGCAGTACTTC
cdr3_aa: CASSFNYEQYF

d_call: TRBD2
j_call: TRBJ2-5
cdr3_length: 15
clone_size: NA
v_call: TRBV28
cdr3_nt: TGTGCCAGCAGGGGGGCTCTACTAGCGGGGGAGACCCAGTACTTC
cdr3_aa: CASRGALLAGETQYF

d_call: TRBD1
j_call: TRBJ2-7
cdr3_length: 14
clone_size: NA
v_call: TRBV2
cdr3_nt: TGTGCCACCAAAGGGTGGGACAGGGCCTACGAGCAGTACTTC
cdr3_aa: CATKGWDRAYEQYF

d_call: TRBD1
j_call: TRBJ1-1
cdr3_length: 14
clone_size: NA
v_call: TRBV5-6
cdr3_nt: TGTGCCAGCAGACAGGGGGCGTTAAACACTGAAGCTTTCTTT
cdr3_aa: CASRQGALNTEAFF

d_call: NA
j_call: TRBJ2-7
cdr3_length: 14
clone_size: NA
v_call: TRBV5-1
cdr3_nt: TGCGCCAGCAGCTTGGAACTATTCCCCTACGAGCAGTACTTC
cdr3_aa: CASSLELFPYEQYF

d_call: TRBD2
j_call: TRBJ2-7
cdr3_length: 15
clone_size: NA
v_call: TRBV7-2
cdr3_nt: TGTGCCAGCAGCCTTCAGGGAGCGGGAGTTGTCGAGCAGTACTTC
cdr3_aa: CASSLQGAGVVEQYF

d_call: TRBD1
j_call: TRBJ2-3
cdr3_length: 14
clone_size: NA
v_call: TRBV19
cdr3_nt: TGTGCCACCTCGGACAGGGGGCACTCAGATACGCAGTATTTT
cdr3_aa: CATSDRGHSDTQYF

d_call: TRBD1
j_call: TRBJ1-1
cdr3_length: 15
clone_size: NA
v_call: TRBV7-9
cdr3_nt: TGTGCCAGCAGCTTACGGTTCCAGGGGGGAACTGAAGCTTTCTTT
cdr3_aa: CASSLRFQGGTEAFF

d_call: NA
j_call: TRBJ2-5
cdr3_length: 14
clone_size: NA
v_call: TRBV6-6
cdr3_nt: TGTGCCAGCAGCACCGCAGGGCTACAAGAGACCCAGTACTTC
cdr3_aa: CASSTAGLQETQYF

d_call: TRBD2
j_call: TRBJ2-5
cdr3_length: 15
clone_size: NA
v_call: TRBV5-1
cdr3_nt: TGCGCCAGCAGCTTGGTCGGGGGGATTAAAGAGACCCAGTACTTC
cdr3_aa: CASSLVGGIKETQYF

d_call: TRBD1
j_call: TRBJ1-5
cdr3_length: 14
clone_size: NA
v_call: TRBV10-3
cdr3_nt: TGTGCCATCAGCGTACAGGGGGCAGATCAGCCCCAGCATTTT
cdr3_aa: CAISVQGADQPQHF

d_call: TRBD2
j_call: TRBJ2-5
cdr3_length: 16
clone_size: NA
v_call: TRBV5-5
cdr3_nt: TGTGCCAGCAGCTTGGGAGTAGCGGGCCTCCAAGAGACCCAGTACTTC
cdr3_aa: CASSLGVAGLQETQYF

d_call: NA
j_call: TRBJ1-4
cdr3_length: 14
clone_size: NA
v_call: TRBV18
cdr3_nt: TGTGCCAGCTCACCACCGGGTCCAGGGGAAAAACTGTTTTTT
cdr3_aa: CASSPPGPGEKLFF

d_call: NA
j_call: TRBJ1-2
cdr3_length: 15
clone_size: NA
v_call: TRBV6-4
cdr3_nt: TGTGCCAGCAGGATTAAACCCGGACTTAACTATGGCTACACCTTC
cdr3_aa: CASRIKPGLNYGYTF

d_call: NA
j_call: TRBJ1-1
cdr3_length: 14
clone_size: NA
v_call: TRBV29-1
cdr3_nt: TGCAGCGTTTATAATCGGAGGGGGAACACTGAAGCTTTCTTT
cdr3_aa: CSVYNRRGNTEAFF